These T cell receptor beta chains were read from a single sample in a study of OX40 agonist ivuxolimab in advanced cancers. The data were produced by immunoSEQ multiplex PCR, yet TCRdb's version contains in-frame clones alone and is incomplete. The table shows approximately 90,000 clones, with around 90% occurring only once. The sequencing used CD4+ or CD8+ T cells sorted from blood, collected in a trial of the OX40 agonist ivuxolimab. Receptors originate from an adult with an advanced solid tumor such as melanoma, head and neck, liver or kidney cancer. The CDR3 runs from the conserved cysteine through the conserved F or W.

TRBV10-2 CASSVGRSRETQYF
TRBV28 CASSLRYTEAFF
TRBV7-9 CASSFPGHLPTDTQYF
TRBV25-1 CASRRVGGDNEQYF
TRBV15 CATSRRGQPYGYTF
TRBV7-3 CASSFVLDEQFF
TRBV29-1 CSVARPLYGYTF
TRBV2 CASSADRGSYNSPLHF
TRBV5-1 CASSSLAGSKRSYNEQFF
TRBV27 CASSSRGGEQYF
TRBV27 CASSFIVPGQDNYGYTF
TRBV5-8 CASSLYSGSGGYTF
TRBV21-1 CASSSEYAVQETQYF
TRBV7-3 CASSPSNTGELFF
TRBV7-8 CASSLTGGTLFDEQFF
TRBV27 CASSLYQGGSPEAFF
TRBV19 CASSTFRDREETQYF
TRBV9 CASSDGLIAYEQYF
TRBV19 CASSIGGENNEQFF
TRBV15 CATSRLVADTQYF
TRBV30 CAWDFDRGKVMNTEAFF
TRBV10-3 CATGSSRDNYGYTF
TRBV4-2 CASSLKTRGLAGADTQYF
TRBV5-1 CASRGQGIAGTYNEQFF
TRBV5-4 CASRKGQPAGGMANVLTF
TRBV18 CASSLTRNEQFF
TRBV15 CATSRGREYGYEQYF
TRBV6-1 CASSEIAGLAAYNEQFF
TRBV7-9 CASSLGDINEQYF
TRBV9 CASSASSGSFHEQYF
TRBV6-1 CASSEIRGGNTQYF
TRBV28 CASRRRGGRDEQYF
TRBV5-4 CASSQEPLSSYNEQFF
TRBV7-2 CASSLPGSYEQYF
TRBV28 CASSETGSRETQYF
TRBV9 CASNDGGRRTDTQYF
TRBV5-1 CASSLRGDNSYNEQFF
TRBV6-6 CASSYNRVEETQYF
TRBV6-6 CASSYLALAGAEAQYF
TRBV7-9 CASSPIDGLEGEQYF
TRBV5-5 CASSLGGQYPYEQYF
TRBV27 CASSGRLDQETQYF
TRBV18 CASSPLAGVGTDTQYF
TRBV18 CASSPTVYEQYF
TRBV9 CASSVGVGAAGQPQHF
TRBV13 CASSDGRGAFF
TRBV28 CASKAPAGTNQPQHF
TRBV13 CASSTTGGAGYTF
TRBV10-3 CAIRGLAGANEQFF
TRBV9 CASSVDREMTDTQYF
TRBV6-1 CASSSGYTEAFF
TRBV4-2 CASSQDAGSTEAFF
TRBV5-1 CASSLRLRDREYEQFF